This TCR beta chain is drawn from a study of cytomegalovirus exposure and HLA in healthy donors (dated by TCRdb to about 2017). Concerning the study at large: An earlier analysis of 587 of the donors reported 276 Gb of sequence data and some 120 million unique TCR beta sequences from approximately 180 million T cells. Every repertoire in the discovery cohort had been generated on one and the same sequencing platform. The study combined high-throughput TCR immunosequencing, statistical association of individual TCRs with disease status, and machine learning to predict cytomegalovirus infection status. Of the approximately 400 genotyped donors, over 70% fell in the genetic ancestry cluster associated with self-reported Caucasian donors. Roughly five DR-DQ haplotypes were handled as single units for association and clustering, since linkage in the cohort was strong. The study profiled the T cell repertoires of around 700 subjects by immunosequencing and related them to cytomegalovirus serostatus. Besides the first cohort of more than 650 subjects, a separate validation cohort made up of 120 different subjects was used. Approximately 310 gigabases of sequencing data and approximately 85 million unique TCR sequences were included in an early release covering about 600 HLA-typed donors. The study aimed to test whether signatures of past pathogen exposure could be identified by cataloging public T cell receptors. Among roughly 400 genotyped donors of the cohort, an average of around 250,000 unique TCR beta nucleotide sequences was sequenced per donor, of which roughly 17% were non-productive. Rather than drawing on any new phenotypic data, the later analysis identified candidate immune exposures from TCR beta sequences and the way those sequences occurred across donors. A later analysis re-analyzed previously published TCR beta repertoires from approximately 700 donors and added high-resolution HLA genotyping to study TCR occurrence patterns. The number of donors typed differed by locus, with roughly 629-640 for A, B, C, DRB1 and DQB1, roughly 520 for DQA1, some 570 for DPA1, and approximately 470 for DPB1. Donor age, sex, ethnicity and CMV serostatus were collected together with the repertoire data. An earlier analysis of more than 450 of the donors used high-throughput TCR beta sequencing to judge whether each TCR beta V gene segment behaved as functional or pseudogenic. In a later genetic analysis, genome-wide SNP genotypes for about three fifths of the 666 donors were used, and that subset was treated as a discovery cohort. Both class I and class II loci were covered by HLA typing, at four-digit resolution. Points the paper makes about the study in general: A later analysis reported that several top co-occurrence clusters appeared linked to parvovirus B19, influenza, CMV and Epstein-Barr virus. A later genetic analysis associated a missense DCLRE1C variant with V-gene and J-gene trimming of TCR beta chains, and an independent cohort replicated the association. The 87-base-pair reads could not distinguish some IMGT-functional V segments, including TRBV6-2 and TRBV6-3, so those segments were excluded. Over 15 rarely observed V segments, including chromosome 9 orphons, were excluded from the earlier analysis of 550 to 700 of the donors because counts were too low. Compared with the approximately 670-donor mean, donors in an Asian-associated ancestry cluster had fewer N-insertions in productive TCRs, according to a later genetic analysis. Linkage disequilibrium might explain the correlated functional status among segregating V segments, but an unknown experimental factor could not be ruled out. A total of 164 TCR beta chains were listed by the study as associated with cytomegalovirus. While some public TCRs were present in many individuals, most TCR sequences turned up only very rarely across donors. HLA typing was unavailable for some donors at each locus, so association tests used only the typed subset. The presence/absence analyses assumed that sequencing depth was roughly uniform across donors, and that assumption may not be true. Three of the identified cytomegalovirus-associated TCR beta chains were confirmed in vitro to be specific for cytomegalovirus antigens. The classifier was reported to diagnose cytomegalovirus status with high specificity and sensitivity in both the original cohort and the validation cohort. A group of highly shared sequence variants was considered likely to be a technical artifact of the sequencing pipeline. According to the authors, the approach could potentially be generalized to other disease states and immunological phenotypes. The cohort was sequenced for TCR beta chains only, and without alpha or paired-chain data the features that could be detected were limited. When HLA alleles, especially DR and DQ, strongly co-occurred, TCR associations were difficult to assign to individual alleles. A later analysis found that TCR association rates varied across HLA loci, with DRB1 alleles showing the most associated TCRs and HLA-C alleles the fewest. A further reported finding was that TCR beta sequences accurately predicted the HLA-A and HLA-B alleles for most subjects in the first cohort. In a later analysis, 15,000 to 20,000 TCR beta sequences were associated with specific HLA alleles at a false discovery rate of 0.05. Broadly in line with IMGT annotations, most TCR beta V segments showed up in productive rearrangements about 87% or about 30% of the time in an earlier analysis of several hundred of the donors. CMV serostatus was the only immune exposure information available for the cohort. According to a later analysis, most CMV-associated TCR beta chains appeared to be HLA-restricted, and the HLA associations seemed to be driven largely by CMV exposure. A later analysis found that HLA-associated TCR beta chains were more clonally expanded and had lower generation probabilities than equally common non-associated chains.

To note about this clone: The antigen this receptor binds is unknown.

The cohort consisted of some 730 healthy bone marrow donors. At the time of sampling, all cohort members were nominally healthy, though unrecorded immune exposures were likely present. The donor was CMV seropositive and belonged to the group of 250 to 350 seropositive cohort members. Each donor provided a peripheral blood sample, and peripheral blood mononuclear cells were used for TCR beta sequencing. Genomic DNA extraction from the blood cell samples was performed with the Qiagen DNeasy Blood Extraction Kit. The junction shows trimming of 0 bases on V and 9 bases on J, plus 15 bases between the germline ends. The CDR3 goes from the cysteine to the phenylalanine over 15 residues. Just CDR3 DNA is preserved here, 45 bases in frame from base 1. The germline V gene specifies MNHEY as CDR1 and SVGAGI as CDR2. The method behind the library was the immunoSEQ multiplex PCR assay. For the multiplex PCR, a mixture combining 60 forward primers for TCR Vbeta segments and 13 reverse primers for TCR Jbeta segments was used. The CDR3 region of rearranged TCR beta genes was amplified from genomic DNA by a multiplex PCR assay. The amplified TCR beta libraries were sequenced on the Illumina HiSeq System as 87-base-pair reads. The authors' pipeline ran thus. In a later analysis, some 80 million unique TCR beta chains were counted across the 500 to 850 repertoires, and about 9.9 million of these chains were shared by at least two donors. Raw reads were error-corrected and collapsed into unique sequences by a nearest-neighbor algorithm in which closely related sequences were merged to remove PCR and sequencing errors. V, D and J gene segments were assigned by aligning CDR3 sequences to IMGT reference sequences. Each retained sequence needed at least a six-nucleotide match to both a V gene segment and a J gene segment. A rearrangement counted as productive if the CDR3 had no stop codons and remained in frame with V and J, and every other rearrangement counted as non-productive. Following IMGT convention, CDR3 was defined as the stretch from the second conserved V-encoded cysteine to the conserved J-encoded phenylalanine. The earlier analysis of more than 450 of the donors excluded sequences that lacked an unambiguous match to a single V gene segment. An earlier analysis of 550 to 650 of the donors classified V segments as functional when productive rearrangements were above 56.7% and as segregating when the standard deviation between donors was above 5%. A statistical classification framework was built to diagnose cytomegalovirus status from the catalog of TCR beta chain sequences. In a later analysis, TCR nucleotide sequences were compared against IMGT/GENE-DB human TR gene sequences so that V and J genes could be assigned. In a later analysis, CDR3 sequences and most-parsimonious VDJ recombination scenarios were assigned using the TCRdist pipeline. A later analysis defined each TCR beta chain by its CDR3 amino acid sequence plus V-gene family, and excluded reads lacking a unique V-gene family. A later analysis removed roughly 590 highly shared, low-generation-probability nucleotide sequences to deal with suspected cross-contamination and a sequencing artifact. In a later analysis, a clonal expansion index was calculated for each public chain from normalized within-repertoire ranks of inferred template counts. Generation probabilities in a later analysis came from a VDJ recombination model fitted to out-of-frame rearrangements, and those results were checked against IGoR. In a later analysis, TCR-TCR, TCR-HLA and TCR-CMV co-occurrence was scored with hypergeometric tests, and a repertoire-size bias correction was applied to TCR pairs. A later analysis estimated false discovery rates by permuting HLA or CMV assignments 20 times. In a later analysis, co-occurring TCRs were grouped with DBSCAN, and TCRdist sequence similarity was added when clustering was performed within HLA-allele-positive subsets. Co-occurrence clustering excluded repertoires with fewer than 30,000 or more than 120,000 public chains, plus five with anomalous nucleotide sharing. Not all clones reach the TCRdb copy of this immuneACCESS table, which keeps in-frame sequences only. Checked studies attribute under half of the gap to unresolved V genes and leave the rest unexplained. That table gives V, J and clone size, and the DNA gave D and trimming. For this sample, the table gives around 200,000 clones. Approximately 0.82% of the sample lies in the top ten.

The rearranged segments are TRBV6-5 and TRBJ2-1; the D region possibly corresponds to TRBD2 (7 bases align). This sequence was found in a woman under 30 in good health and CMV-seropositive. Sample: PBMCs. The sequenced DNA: TGTGCCAGCAGTTACTCTTCGGCAGGGGAGGGTGAGCAGTTCTTC. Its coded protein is CASSYSSAGEGEQFF.